These 25 T cell receptor beta chains share one sample of origin, sequenced in a study of cytomegalovirus exposure and HLA in healthy donors. In the PCR, 60 Vbeta and 13 Jbeta primers were used. Profiling relied on immunoSEQ multiplex PCR, and the TCRdb table lists in-frame clones only, not all of them. The sample includes some 150,000 clones, around four fifths of them seen just once. Sequencing input: PBMCs. These receptor sequences come from a woman aged 45-60 years in good health and CMV-seronegative.

V is TRBV7-2 and J is TRBJ2-1, with D perhaps matching TRBD1 (5 bases). The CDR3 consists of 14 residues. Trimming stripped 5 bases from V and 7 bases from J, with 15 bases between. The germline CDR1 and CDR2 sequences are SGHTA and FQGNSA. The CDR3 DNA is TGTGCCAGCAGCCCAAGCAGGGTCTGGAATGAGCAGTTCTTC. Amino acid sequence: CASSPSRVWNEQFF.

The CDR3 nucleotides read TGTGCCAGCAGCCACCCCGAAGGAACAGGGGCTACCGGGGAGCTGTTTTTT. This sequence encodes CASSHPEGTGATGELFF. The rearrangement uses TRBV4-2 and TRBJ2-2, with 7 bases fitting TRBD1. The CDR3 loop spans 17 amino acids. V gave up 3 bases and J gave up 5 bases; unmatched junction bases: 12. Germline loops: CDR1 LGHNA, CDR2 YNFKEQ.

V gene TRBV4-1 combines with J gene TRBJ2-2; 13 bases align to TRBD2. Germline CDR1 is MGHRA and CDR2 is YSYEKL. This CDR3 is 18 amino acids long. After removal of 1 base from V and 4 bases from J, the junction contained 6 bases not matched to a gene. The DNA for the CDR3 is TGCGCCAGCAGCCAAGGAGGACTAGCGGGAGTGGGCACCGGGGAGCTGTTTTTT. It codes for CASSQGGLAGVGTGELFF.

The chain links TRBV28 to TRBJ2-7, with TRBD1 matching over 8 bases. Trimming took 1 base from V and 3 from J; bases not matched to a gene: 5. The CDR3 consists of 15 residues. Germline loops: CDR1 MDHEN, CDR2 SYDVKM. In DNA form, the CDR3 reads TGTGCCAGCAGTTTATCCGGGACAGGATACTACGAGCAGTACTTC. Amino acids: CASSLSGTGYYEQYF. The entire variable domain, with the rest obtained from reference TRBV28 and TRBJ2-7, is as follows: DVKVTQSSRYLVKRTGEKVFLECVQDMDHENMFWYRQDPGLGLRLIYFSYDVKMKEKGDIPEGYSVSREKKERFSLILESASTNQTSMYLCASSLSGTGYYEQYFGPGTRLTVT.

This clone turned up a few times. The chain combines TRBV7-3 with TRBJ1-1; TRBD1 aligns across 7 bases. Germline V gene lookup returns CDR1 SGHTA and CDR2 FQGTGA. The CDR3 totals 13 residues. With V trimmed by 5 bases and J by 3 bases, 3 bases remained unmatched. As DNA, the CDR3 is TGTGCCAGCAGCCCAGACAGGGACACTGAAGCTTTCTTT. Residues: CASSPDRDTEAFF.

The rearrangement links TRBV7-2 to TRBJ1-2; D gene unclear. Germline values: CDR1 SGHTA, CDR2 FQGNSA. The CDR3 extends over 11 amino acids. V was clipped by 5 bases and J by 4 bases, with 5 bases between them. This CDR3 reads CASSIFYGYTF. CDR3 sequence (DNA): TGTGCCAGCAGCATATTCTATGGCTACACCTTC.

V gene TRBV9 combines with J gene TRBJ2-5; 14 positions match TRBD2. Trimming removed 4 bases from V and 3 bases from J; junction bases left unmatched: 8. Per germline, CDR1 SGDLS and CDR2 YYNGEE. This CDR3 has 17 residues. The CDR3 loop is CASSPNLGLAGEETQYF. The CDR3 bases are TGTGCCAGCAGCCCGAATCTGGGACTAGCGGGAGAAGAGACCCAGTACTTC.

The chain uses TRBV19 and TRBJ2-3; tentatively, D is TRBD2 (6 bases). CDR1 is LNHDA, CDR2 SQIVND, per germline (reference sequence). Trimming shortened V by 11 bases and J by 0 bases, and 12 bases separated the two germline ends. This CDR3 has 13 amino acids. The CDR3 reads CASRRGSTDTQYF. For the CDR3, the DNA is TGTGCCTCGCGGAGGGGTAGCACAGATACGCAGTATTTT.

Written as DNA, the CDR3 is TGCAGTGCTAAACCAAGAAGTAGAGCTTTCTTT. This gives the protein CSAKPRSRAFF. The genes are TRBV20-1 and TRBJ1-1, with D uncertain. Germline-derived CDR1 and CDR2 are DFQATT and SNEGSKA (reference sequence). V lost 4 bases and J 10 bases, leaving 13 bases between the germline ends. The CDR3 extends over 11 amino acids.

The chain combines TRBV5-1 with TRBJ1-5, with TRBD1 matching 7 bases. The CDR3 length is 16 residues. The germline V gene encodes CDR1 SGHRS and CDR2 YFSETQ. Losses at the gene ends were 4 bases for V and 0 bases for J; bases not matched to a gene: 7. DNA for the CDR3: TGCGCCAGCAGCCCAGGGACAGTGTATAGCAATCAGCCCCAGCATTTT. The encoded protein is CASSPGTVYSNQPQHF.

The chain recombines TRBV9 with TRBJ1-1, with D tentatively TRBD1 (5 bases). In germline, CDR1 is SGDLS, CDR2 YYNGEE. V was trimmed by 0 bases and J by 4 bases, leaving 13 bases between them. The CDR3 spans 15 residues. Here the CDR3 reads CASSVAPLGVTEAFF. CDR3 nucleotides: TGTGCCAGCAGCGTAGCTCCCCTAGGGGTCACTGAAGCTTTCTTT.

The chain couples TRBV18 to TRBJ1-2, with D maybe TRBD1 (6 bases). CDR1 and CDR2 from the germline V gene are KGHSH and LQKENI. This CDR3 region has 15 residues. The ends were cut back, 4 bases at V and 3 bases at J, with 15 bases in the middle. CDR3 loop: CASSQEGGPYYGYTF. DNA for the CDR3: TGTGCCAGCTCACAGGAGGGGGGGCCCTACTATGGCTACACCTTC.

The rearrangement uses TRBV23-1 and TRBJ2-5; the match to TRBD2 covers 8 bases. TRBV23-1 is filed as an ORF, its function uncertain. The CDR3 spans 15 residues. Trimming cost V 5 bases and J 5 bases; bases outside gene matches: 10. As DNA, the CDR3 is TGCGCCAGCAGTAACACTAGCGGAATGCAGGAGACCCAGTACTTC. This translates into CASSNTSGMQETQYF.

The chain has TRBV4-3 and TRBJ1-2; D gene unclear. Germline V lookup: CDR1 LGHNA, CDR2 YSLEER. V lost 3 bases and J lost 5, with 16 bases in between. The CDR3 is 15 amino acids. The CDR3 DNA is TGCGCCAGCAGCCAGTCTCCAGGCCCCTCATATGGCTACACCTTC. As protein: CASSQSPGPSYGYTF.

The J gene is TRBJ2-7, the V gene TRBV11-2, with D tentatively TRBD1 (6 bases). This CDR3 is built from 15 residues. CDR1 is SGHAT, CDR2 FQNNGV, per germline. Trimming took off 2 bases at V and 6 bases at J, with 17 bases between the two ends. The CDR3 protein is CASSLSRGSIGEQYF. The CDR3 DNA reads as TGTGCCAGCAGCTTATCCAGGGGATCGATAGGCGAGCAGTACTTC.

The J gene is TRBJ2-1, the V gene TRBV7-2; 7 nucleotides align to TRBD1. The CDR3 has 17 residues. Germline CDR1 is SGHTA and CDR2 is FQGNSA. V shed 5 bases and J 4 bases; nucleotides not matched to a gene: 14. In DNA, the CDR3 is TGTGCCAGCAGCCCACGGGACAGCCCCGGGAAATACAATGAGCAGTTCTTC. Translation: CASSPRDSPGKYNEQFF.

CDR3 region: CASSLIVQGSDGYTF. DNA of the CDR3: TGTGCCAGCAGTTTAATAGTCCAGGGATCCGACGGCTACACCTTC. This rearrangement joins TRBV28 to TRBJ1-2; D perhaps matches TRBD1 (5 bases). The CDR3 consists of 15 residues. Germline CDR1 MDHEN, CDR2 SYDVKM. Trimming removed 2 bases from V and 8 bases from J, with 18 bases in between.

This sequence joins TRBV7-2 and TRBJ1-3; D gene uncertain. Trimming took 5 bases from V and 1 from J, leaving 6 bases between them. Germline-derived CDR1 and CDR2 are SGHTA and FQGNSA. The CDR3 consists of 13 residues. The CDR3: CASSQNSGNTIYF. For the CDR3, the DNA is TGTGCCAGCAGCCAAAATTCTGGAAACACCATATATTTT.

The chain uses TRBV30 and TRBJ2-4, with D possibly TRBD2 on 6 matching bases. V was trimmed by 3 bases and J by 4 bases, leaving 19 bases between them. The CDR3 length is 16 residues. Per the germline V gene, CDR1 is GTSNPN and CDR2 is SVGIG (reference sequence). The CDR3 loop is CAWSWLEGAPKNIQYF. CDR3 nucleotides: TGTGCCTGGAGCTGGTTGGAGGGAGCGCCTAAAAACATTCAGTACTTC. The entire variable domain, with the rest obtained from reference TRBV30 and TRBJ2-4, is as follows: SQTIHQWPATLVQPVGSPLSLECTVEGTSNPNLYWYRQAAGRGLQLLFYSVGIGQISSEVPQNLSASRPQDRQFILSSKKLLLSDSGFYLCAWSWLEGAPKNIQYFGAGTRLSVL.

V usage is TRBV7-9 and J usage is TRBJ2-2; D gene unclear. Trimming removed 0 bases at V and 5 bases at J, with 16 bases between. The CDR3 contains 17 residues. The germline V gene has CDR1 SEHNR and CDR2 FQNEAQ (reference sequence). CDR3 DNA sequence: TGTGCCAGCAGCTTAGCTTGGGCAGTCGGAAAAACCGGGGAGCTGTTTTTT. Translating it yields CASSLAWAVGKTGELFF.

This rearrangement joins TRBV7-9 to TRBJ1-2, with D perhaps matching TRBD1 (5 bases). V lost 6 bases and J 4 bases, leaving 15 bases between the germline ends. The CDR3 has 14 amino acids. The V gene's germline CDR1 is SEHNR and CDR2 FQNEAQ (reference sequence). Here the CDR3 DNA reads TGTGCCAGCAGTCGGCCGGGGGAAATCTATGGCTACACCTTC. It specifies CASSRPGEIYGYTF.

This clone appeared a single time. The rearrangement uses TRBV6-5 and TRBJ1-2, with TRBD1 as a possible D gene (6 bases). Trimming removed 0 bases at V and 5 bases at J, with 10 bases between. Germline V gives CDR1 MNHEY, CDR2 SVGAGI. The CDR3 totals 14 residues. CDR3 bases: TGTGCCAGCAGTTACTCACAGGGAACTTATGGCTACACCTTC. Translating it yields CASSYSQGTYGYTF.

There are a few counts of this clone. The chain uses TRBV7-8 and TRBJ1-5; D might be TRBD1 (5 bases). The CDR3 sequence is 16 residues long. The germline V gene encodes CDR1 SGHVS and CDR2 FQNEAQ. Trimming removed 1 base from V and 2 bases from J, with 12 bases in between. CDR3 region: CASSLDRGIGNQPQHF. The CDR3, as DNA: TGTGCCAGCAGCTTAGACCGGGGGATTGGCAATCAGCCCCAGCATTTT.

There are a few counts of this clone. The chain combines TRBV5-1 with TRBJ2-1; 8 bases line up with TRBD1. The trim removed 0 bases at V and 10 bases at J, leaving 21 bases unmatched. Germline CDR1 and CDR2: SGHRS and YFSETQ. This CDR3 comprises 19 residues. The CDR3 bases are TGCGCCAGCAGCTTGGCCCCAGGGGGCGATTTTACTCGACTAGGAGAGCAGTTCTTC. Translation: CASSLAPGGDFTRLGEQFF.

The CDR3 region has the DNA TGTGCCAGCAGCCAAACGAGTAGGGGATGGGACATTCAGTACTTC. Translation gives CASSQTSRGWDIQYF. V gene TRBV4-2 combines with J gene TRBJ2-4; tentative D call: TRBD1 (5 bases). The CDR3 spans 15 residues. Germline V gene lookup returns CDR1 LGHNA and CDR2 YNFKEQ. Trimming took 2 bases from V and 8 from J, leaving 16 bases between them.